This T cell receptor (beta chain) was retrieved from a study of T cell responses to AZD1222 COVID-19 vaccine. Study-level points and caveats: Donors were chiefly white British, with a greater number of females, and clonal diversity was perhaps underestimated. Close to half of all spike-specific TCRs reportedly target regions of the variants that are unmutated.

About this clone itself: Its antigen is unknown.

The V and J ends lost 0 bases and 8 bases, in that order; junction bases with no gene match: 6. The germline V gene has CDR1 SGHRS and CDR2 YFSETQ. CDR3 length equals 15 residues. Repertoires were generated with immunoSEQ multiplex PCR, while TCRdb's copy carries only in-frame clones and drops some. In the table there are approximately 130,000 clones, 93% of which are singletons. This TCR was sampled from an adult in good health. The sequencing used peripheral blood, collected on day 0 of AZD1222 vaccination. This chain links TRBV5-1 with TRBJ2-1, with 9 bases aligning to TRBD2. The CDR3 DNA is TGCGCCAGCAGCTTGGGTAGCGGGAGAGTCGATGAGCAGTTCTTC. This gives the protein CASSLGSGRVDEQFF.